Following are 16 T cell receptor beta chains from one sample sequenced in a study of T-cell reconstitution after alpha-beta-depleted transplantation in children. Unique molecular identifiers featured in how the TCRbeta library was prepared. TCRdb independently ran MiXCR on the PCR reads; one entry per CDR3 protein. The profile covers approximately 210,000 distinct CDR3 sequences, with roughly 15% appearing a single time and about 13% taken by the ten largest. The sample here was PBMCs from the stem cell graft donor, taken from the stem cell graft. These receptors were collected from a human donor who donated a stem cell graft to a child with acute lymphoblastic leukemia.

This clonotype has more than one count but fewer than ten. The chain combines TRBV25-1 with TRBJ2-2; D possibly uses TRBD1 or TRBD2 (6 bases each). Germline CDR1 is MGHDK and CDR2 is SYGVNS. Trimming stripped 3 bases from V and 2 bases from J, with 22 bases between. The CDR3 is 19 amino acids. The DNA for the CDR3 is TGTGCCAGCAGTGATCGGCGCCTCGGGGGCTACCCTAACACCGGGGAGCTGTTTTTT. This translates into CASSDRRLGGYPNTGELFF. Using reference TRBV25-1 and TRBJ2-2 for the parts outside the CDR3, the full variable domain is EADIYQTPRYLVIGTGKKITLECSQTMGHDKMYWYQQDPGMELHLIHYSYGVNSTEKGDLSSESTVSRIRTEHFPLTLESARPSHTSQYLCASSDRRLGGYPNTGELFFGEGSRLTVL.

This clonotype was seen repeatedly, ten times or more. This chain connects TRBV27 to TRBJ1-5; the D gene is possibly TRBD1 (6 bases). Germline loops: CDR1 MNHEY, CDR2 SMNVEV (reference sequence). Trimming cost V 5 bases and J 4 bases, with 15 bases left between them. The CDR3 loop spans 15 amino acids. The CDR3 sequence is CASSPQGNLNQPQHF. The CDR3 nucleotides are TGTGCCAGCAGTCCACAGGGAAATCTTAATCAGCCCCAGCATTTT.

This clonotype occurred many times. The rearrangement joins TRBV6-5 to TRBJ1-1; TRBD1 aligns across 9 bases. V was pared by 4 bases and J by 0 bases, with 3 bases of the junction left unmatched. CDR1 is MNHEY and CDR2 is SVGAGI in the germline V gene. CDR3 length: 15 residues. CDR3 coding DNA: TGTGCCAGCAGTTTGACAGGGGGGATGAACACTGAAGCTTTCTTT. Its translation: CASSLTGGMNTEAFF.

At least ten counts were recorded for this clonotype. CDR3 bases: TGCAGTCTAGGGCAGGGGGGTCAAGAGACCCAGTACTTC. Amino acids: CSLGQGGQETQYF. The genes are TRBV20-1 and TRBJ2-5; a possible D gene is TRBD1 (7 bases). The V gene lost 8 bases and the J gene lost 2 bases, with 15 bases spanning the gap. Germline CDR1 and CDR2: DFQATT and SNEGSKA (reference sequence). This CDR3 contains 13 residues.

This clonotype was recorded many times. This CDR3 reads CASSFRGLAATDTQYF. DNA of the CDR3: TGTGCCAGCAGCTTCCGGGGACTAGCGGCCACAGATACGCAGTATTTT. The chain recombines TRBV11-2 with TRBJ2-3, with TRBD2 matching over 11 bases. The J segment lost 2 bases and the V segment lost 3 bases, leaving 4 bases of the junction unmatched. The CDR3 loop spans 16 amino acids. Germline-derived CDR1 and CDR2 are SGHAT and FQNNGV.

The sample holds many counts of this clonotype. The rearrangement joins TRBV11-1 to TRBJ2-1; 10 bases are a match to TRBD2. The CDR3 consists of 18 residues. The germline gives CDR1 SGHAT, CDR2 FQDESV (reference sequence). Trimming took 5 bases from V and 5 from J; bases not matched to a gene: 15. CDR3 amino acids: CASSKLGRSGRLNNEQFF. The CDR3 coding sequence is TGTGCCAGCAGCAAATTAGGCCGTAGCGGGAGGCTTAACAATGAGCAGTTCTTC.

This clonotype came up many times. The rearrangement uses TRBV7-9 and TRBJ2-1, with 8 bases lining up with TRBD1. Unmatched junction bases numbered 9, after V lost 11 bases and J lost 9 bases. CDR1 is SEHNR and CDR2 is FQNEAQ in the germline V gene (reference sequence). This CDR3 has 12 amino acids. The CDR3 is CAFPQGAGEQFF. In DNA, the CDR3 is TGTGCCTTTCCCCAGGGGGCAGGTGAGCAGTTCTTC.

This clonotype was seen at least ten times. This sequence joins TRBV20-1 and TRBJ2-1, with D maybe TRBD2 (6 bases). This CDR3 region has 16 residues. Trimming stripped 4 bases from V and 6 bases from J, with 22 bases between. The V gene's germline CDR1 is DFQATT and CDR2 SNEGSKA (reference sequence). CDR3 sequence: CSATSPLARWGNEQFF. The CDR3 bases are TGCAGTGCTACCTCCCCTCTAGCGCGATGGGGCAATGAGCAGTTCTTC.

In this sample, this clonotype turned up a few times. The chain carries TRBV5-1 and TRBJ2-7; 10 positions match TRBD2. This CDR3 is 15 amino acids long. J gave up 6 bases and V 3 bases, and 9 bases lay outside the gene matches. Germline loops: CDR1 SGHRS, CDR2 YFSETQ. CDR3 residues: CASSWGTSDLLEQYF. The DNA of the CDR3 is TGCGCCAGCAGCTGGGGGACTAGCGACCTCCTCGAGCAGTACTTC.

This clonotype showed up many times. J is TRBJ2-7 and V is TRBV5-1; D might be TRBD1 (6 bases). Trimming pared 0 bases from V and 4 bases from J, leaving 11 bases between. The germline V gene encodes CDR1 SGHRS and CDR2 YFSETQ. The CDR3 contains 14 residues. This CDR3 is CASSLAQRGYEQYF. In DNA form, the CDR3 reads TGCGCCAGCAGCTTGGCCCAGAGGGGGTACGAGCAGTACTTC. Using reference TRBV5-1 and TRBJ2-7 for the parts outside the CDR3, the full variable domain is KAGVTQTPRYLIKTRGQQVTLSCSPISGHRSVSWYQQTPGQGLQFLFEYFSETQRNKGNFPGRFSGRQFSNSRSEMNVSTLELGDSALYLCASSLAQRGYEQYFGPGTRLTVT.

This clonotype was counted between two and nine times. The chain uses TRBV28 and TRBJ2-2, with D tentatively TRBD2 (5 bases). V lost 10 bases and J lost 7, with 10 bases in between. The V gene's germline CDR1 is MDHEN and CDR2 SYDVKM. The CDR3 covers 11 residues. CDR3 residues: CATFGVGELFF. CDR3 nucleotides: TGTGCCACATTCGGGGTCGGGGAGCTGTTTTTT.

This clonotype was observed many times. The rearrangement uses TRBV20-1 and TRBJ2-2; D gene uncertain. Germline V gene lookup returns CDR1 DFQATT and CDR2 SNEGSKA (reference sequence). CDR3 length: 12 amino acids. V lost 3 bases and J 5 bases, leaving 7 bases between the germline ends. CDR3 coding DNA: TGCAGTGCTAGTGGGGAAACCGGGGAGCTGTTTTTT. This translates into CSASGETGELFF.

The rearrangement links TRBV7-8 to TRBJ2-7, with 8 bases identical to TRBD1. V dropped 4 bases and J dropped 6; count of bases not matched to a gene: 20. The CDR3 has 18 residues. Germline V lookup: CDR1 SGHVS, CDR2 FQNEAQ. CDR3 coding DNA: TGTGCCAGCAGCTCCATCGGACAGGGCAATTTAAGTCCCTGCGAGCAGTACTTC. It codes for CASSSIGQGNLSPCEQYF.

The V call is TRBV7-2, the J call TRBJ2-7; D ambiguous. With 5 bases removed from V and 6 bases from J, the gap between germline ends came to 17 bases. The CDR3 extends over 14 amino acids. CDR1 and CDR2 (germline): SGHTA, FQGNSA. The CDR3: CASSPRPHLGEQYF. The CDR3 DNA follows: TGTGCCAGCAGCCCACGCCCCCATTTGGGCGAGCAGTACTTC.

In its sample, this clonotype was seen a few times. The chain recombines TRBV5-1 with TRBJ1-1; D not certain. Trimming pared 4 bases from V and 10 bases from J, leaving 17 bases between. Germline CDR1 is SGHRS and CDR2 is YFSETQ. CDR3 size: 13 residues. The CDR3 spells CASSLSPERRAFF. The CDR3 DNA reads TGCGCCAGCAGCCTTAGCCCTGAAAGAAGAGCTTTCTTT.

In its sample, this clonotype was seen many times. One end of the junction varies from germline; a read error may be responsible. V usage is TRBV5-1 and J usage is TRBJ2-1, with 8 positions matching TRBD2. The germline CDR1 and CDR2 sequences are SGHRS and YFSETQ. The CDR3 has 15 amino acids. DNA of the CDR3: TGTGCCAGCAGCCTGAGCGGGAGTTCATACAATGAGCAGTTCTTC. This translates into CASSLSGSSYNEQFF.